This TCR beta chain was profiled in a study of CD8+CD57+ T cells in acquired aplastic anemia. About this clonotype itself: Its antigen remains unknown.

Study-level findings and limits: Patients and controls were found to share twenty-nine CD8+ CDR3 sequences. CD8+ Simpson's diversity showed no significant patient-control difference.

CDR1 and CDR2 from the germline V gene are SNHLY and FYNNEI. The CDR3 has 15 residues. The V gene lost 8 bases and the J gene lost 12 bases, with 26 bases spanning the gap. Those patients picked for sequencing had displayed CD8+CD57+ cell expansion on flow cytometry. According to the study, genomic DNA was the template for TCR beta VDJ and CDR3 profiling. TCRdb re-derived calls from the reads in MiXCR, one entry per CDR3 protein. The sample contains about 150,000 distinct CDR3 sequences, approximately 52% of which appear only once. The chain is built from TRBV2 and TRBJ2-1; possible D gene TRBD2, 5 bases. The source of this sequence is a human donor with aplastic anemia. The material sequenced was sorted CD4+, CD8+, or CD8+CD57+ T cells (not recorded which) from PBMCs. This chain's CDR3 is CASLGLPSSYNVQFF. The CDR3 bases are TGTGCCAGCCTCGGACTGCCGAGCTCCTACAACGTGCAGTTCTTC.